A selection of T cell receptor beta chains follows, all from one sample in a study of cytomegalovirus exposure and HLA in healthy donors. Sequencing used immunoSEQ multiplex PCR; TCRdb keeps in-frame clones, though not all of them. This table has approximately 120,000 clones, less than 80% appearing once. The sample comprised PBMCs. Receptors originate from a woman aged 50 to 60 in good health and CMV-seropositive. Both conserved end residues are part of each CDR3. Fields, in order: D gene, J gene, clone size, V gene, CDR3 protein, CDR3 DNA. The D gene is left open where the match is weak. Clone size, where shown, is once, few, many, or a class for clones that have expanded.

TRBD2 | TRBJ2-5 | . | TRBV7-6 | CASSLAIERGPKETQYF | TGTGCCAGCAGCTTAGCGATAGAGCGGGGGCCGAAAGAGACCCAGTACTTC
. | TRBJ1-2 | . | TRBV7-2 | CASRPPGGTAIYGYTF | TGTGCCAGCAGGCCCCCGGGCGGGACGGCCATCTATGGCTACACCTTC
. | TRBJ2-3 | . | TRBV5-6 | CASSTGQLADTQYF | TGTGCCAGCAGCACCGGACAGCTAGCAGATACGCAGTATTTT
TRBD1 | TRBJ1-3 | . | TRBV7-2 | CASSLRTGKDGNTIYF | TGTGCCAGCAGCTTGAGGACAGGGAAGGACGGAAACACCATATATTTT
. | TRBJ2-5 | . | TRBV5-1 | CASSSQETQYF | TGCGCCAGCAGTTCACAAGAGACCCAGTACTTC
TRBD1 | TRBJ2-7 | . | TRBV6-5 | CASSPRDRGRGQYF | TGTGCCAGCAGTCCCCGGGACAGGGGGCGCGGGCAGTACTTC
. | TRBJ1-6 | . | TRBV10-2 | CASRTGQWDNSPLHF | TGCGCCAGCAGAACCGGACAGTGGGATAATTCACCCCTCCACTTT
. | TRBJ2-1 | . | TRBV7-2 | CASSLAVPGAKGNEQFF | TGTGCCAGCAGCTTAGCGGTCCCAGGGGCGAAAGGGAATGAGCAGTTCTTC
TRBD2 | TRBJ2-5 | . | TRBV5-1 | CASSFYPGTSGGYQETQYF | TGCGCCAGCAGCTTTTACCCCGGGACTAGCGGGGGGTACCAAGAGACCCAGTACTTC
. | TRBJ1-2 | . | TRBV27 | CASSPRGNYGYTF | TGTGCCAGCAGCCCCAGGGGAAACTATGGCTACACCTTC
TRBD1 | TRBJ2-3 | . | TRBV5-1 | CASSFRDRVGTDTQYF | TGCGCCAGCAGCTTCAGGGACAGGGTAGGCACAGATACGCAGTATTTT
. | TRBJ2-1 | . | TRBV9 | CASNAGSNNEQFF | TGTGCCAGCAACGCGGGATCCAACAATGAGCAGTTCTTC
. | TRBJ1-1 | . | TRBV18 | CASSPRERTRNPEAFF | TGTGCCAGCTCACCACGTGAGAGAACCCGTAACCCTGAAGCTTTCTTT
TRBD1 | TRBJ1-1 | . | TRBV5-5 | CASSLSRGSEAFF | TGTGCCAGCAGCTTGAGCAGGGGGTCTGAAGCTTTCTTT
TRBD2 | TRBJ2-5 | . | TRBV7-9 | CASSAGLAGVETQYF | TGTGCCAGCAGCGCGGGACTAGCGGGAGTCGAGACCCAGTACTTC
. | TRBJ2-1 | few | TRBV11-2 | CASSPQSTRSLLEQFF | TGTGCCAGCAGCCCCCAATCCACCCGTAGCCTTCTAGAGCAGTTCTTC
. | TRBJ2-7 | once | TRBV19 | CASSIVRGNSYEQYF | TGTGCCAGTAGTATAGTGAGGGGGAACTCCTACGAGCAGTACTTC
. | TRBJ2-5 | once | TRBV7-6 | CASSPTLGFRGETQYF | TGTGCCAGCAGCCCTACCCTGGGCTTTCGGGGAGAGACCCAGTACTTC
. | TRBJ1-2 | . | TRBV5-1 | CASSLGEGMGGYTF | TGCGCCAGCAGCTTGGGAGAGGGTATGGGTGGCTACACCTTC
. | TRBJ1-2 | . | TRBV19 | CASSIATAPNYGYTF | TGTGCCAGTAGTATTGCGACAGCTCCTAACTATGGCTACACCTTC
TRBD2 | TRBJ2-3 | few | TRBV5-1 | CASSPGLAGVGTDTQYF | TGCGCCAGCAGCCCGGGACTAGCGGGAGTGGGGACAGATACGCAGTATTTT